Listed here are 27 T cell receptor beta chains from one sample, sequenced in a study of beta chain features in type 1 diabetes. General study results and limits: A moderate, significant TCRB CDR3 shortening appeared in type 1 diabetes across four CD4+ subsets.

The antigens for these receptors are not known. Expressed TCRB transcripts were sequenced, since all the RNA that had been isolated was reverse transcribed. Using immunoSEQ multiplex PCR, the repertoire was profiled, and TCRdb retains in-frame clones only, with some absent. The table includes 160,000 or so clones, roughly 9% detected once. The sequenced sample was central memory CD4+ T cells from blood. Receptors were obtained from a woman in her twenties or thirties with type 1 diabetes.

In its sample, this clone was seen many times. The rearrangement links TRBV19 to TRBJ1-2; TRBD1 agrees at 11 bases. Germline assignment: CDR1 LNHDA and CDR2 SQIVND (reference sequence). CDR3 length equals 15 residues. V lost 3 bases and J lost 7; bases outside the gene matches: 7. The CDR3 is CASSIGQGALGGYTF. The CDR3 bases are TGTGCCAGTAGTATTGGACAGGGGGCCTTAGGTGGCTACACCTTC.

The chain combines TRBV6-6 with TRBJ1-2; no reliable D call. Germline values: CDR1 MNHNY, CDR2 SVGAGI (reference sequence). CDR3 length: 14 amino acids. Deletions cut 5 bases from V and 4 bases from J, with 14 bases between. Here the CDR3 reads CASSPRQGSYGYTF. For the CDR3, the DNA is TGTGCCAGCAGTCCCCGACAAGGGAGCTATGGCTACACCTTC.

This CDR3 is CASSFSQGNEQFF. CDR3 DNA: TGTGCCAGCAGCTTCAGTCAGGGCAATGAGCAGTTCTTC. This chain links TRBV5-6 with TRBJ2-1, with D possibly being TRBD1 (5 bases). The CDR3 contains 13 residues. Trimming took 2 bases from V and 6 from J, leaving 9 bases between them. Looked up from germline, CDR1 is SGHDT and CDR2 is YYEEEE.

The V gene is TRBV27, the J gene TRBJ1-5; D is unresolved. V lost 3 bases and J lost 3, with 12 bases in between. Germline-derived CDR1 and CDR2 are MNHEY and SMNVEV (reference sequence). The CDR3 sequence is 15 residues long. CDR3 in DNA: TGTGCCAGCAGTTTTTCCCCACAGACCAATCAGCCCCAGCATTTT. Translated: CASSFSPQTNQPQHF.

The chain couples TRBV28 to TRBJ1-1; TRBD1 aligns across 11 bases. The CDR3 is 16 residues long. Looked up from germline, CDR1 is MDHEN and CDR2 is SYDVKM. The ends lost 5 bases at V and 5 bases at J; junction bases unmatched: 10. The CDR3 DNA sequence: TGTGCCAGCAGTCCCACCGGGACAGGGGGGGAGACTGAAGCTTTCTTT. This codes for CASSPTGTGGETEAFF.

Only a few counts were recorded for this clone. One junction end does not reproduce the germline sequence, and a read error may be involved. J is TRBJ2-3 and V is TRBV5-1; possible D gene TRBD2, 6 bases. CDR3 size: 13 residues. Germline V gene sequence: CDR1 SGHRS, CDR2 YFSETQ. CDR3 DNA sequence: TGCGCCAGCAGCCCTACTAGCACTGATACGCAGTATTTT. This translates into CASSPTSTDTQYF.

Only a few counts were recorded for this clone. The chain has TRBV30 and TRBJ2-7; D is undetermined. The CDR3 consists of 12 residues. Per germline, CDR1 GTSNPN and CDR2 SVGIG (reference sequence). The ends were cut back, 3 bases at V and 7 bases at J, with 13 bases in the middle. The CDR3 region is CAWSRLSLEQYF. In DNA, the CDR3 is TGTGCCTGGAGCCGACTCTCCTTAGAGCAGTACTTC.

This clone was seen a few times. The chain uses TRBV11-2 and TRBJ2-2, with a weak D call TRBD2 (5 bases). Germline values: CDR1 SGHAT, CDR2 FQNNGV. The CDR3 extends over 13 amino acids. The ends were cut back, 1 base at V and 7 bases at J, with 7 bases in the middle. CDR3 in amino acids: CASSLGLHGELFF. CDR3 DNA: TGTGCCAGCAGCTTAGGACTACACGGGGAGCTGTTTTTT.

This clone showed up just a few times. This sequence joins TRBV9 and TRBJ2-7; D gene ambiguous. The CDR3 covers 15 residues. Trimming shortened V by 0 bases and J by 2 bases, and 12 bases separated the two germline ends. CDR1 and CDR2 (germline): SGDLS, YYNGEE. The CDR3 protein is CASSVALDPAYEQYF. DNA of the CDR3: TGTGCCAGCAGCGTAGCTCTTGATCCGGCCTACGAGCAGTACTTC.

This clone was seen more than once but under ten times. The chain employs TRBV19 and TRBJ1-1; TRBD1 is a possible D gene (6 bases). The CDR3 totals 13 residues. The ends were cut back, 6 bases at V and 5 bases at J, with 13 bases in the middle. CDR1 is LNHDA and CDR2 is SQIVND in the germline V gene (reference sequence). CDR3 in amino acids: CASRTQGLTEAFF. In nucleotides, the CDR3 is TGTGCCAGTAGGACACAGGGTCTAACTGAAGCTTTCTTT.

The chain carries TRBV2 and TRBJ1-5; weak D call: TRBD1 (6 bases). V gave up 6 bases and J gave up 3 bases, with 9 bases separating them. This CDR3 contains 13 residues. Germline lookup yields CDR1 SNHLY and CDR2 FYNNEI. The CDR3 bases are TGTGCCAGCAGCTACAGGGTCAATCAGCCCCAGCATTTT. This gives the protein CASSYRVNQPQHF.

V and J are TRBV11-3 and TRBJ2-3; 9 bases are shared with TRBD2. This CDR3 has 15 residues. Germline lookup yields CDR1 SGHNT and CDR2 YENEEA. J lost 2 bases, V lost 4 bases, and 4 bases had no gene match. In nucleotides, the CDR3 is TGTGCCAGCAGCTCCCTAGCGGGACACACAGATACGCAGTATTTT. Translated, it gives CASSSLAGHTDTQYF.

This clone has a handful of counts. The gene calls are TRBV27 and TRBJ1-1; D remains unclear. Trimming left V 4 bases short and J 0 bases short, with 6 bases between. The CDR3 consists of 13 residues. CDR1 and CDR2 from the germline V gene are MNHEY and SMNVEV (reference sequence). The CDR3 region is CASSSAVNTEAFF. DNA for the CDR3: TGTGCCAGCAGTTCCGCAGTGAACACTGAAGCTTTCTTT.

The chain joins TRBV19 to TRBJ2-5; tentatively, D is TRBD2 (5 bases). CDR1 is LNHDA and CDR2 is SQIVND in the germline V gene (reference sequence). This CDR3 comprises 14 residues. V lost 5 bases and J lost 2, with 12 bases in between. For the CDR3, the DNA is TGTGCCAGTAGTCTACGGGGAAAACAAGAGACCCAGTACTTC. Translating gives CASSLRGKQETQYF.

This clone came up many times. CDR3 DNA sequence: TGCGCCAGCAGCGGCCTGACTAGCGGGAATAAGAATGAGCAGTTCTTC. It yields the protein CASSGLTSGNKNEQFF. The chain is built from TRBV4-1 and TRBJ2-1, with 11 positions matching TRBD2. V gave up 5 bases and J gave up 7 bases; unmatched junction bases: 10. Germline V CDR1 and CDR2: MGHRA, YSYEKL. This CDR3 comprises 16 residues.

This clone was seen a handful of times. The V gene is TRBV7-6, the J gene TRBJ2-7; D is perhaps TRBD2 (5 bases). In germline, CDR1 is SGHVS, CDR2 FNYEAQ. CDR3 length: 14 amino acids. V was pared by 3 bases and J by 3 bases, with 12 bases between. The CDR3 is CASSFSGKSYEQYF. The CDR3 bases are TGTGCCAGCAGCTTTTCCGGGAAAAGCTACGAGCAGTACTTC.

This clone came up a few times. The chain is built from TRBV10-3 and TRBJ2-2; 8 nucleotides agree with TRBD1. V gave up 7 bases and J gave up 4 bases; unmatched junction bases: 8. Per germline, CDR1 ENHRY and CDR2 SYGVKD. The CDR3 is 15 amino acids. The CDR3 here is CAINPGGAGTGELFF. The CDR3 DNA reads TGTGCCATCAATCCAGGGGGCGCAGGCACCGGGGAGCTGTTTTTT.

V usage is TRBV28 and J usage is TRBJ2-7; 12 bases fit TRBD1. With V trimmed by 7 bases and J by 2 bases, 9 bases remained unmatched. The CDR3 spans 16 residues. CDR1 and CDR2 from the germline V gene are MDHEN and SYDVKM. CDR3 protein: CASTPWGTGGAYEQYF. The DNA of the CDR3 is TGTGCCAGCACCCCGTGGGGGACAGGGGGCGCCTACGAGCAGTACTTC.

The CDR3 nucleotides read TGTGCCAGCAGCTTTACAGGGGTGGATCAGCCCCAGCATTTT. It is translated as CASSFTGVDQPQHF. The chain combines TRBV28 with TRBJ1-5; 7 nucleotides agree with TRBD1. The V gene end was trimmed by 6 bases and the J gene end by 5 bases; junction bases not matched to a gene: 7. Germline V gene data show CDR1 as MDHEN and CDR2 as SYDVKM. This CDR3 spans 14 amino acids.

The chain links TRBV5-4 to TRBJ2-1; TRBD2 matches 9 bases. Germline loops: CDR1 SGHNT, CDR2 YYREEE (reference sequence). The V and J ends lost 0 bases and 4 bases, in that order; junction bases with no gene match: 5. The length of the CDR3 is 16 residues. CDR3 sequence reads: CASSLGLAGPYNEQFF. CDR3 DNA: TGTGCCAGCAGCTTGGGTCTAGCGGGGCCTTACAATGAGCAGTTCTTC.

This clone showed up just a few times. CDR3 sequence reads: CASSEDRQGSYEQYF. The CDR3 DNA sequence: TGTGCCAGCAGTGAAGACCGACAGGGTTCCTACGAGCAGTACTTC. The rearrangement joins TRBV2 to TRBJ2-7; 7 bases map to TRBD1. Germline loops: CDR1 SNHLY, CDR2 FYNNEI. The V gene end was trimmed by 1 base and the J gene end by 1 base; junction bases not matched to a gene: 4. The CDR3 has 15 amino acids. Filled out from reference TRBV2 and TRBJ2-7, the complete variable domain reads EPEVTQTPSHQVTQMGQEVILRCVPISNHLYFYWYRQILGQKVEFLVSFYNNEISEKSEIFDDQFSVERPDGSNFTLKIRSTKLEDSAMYFCASSEDRQGSYEQYFGPGTRLTVT.

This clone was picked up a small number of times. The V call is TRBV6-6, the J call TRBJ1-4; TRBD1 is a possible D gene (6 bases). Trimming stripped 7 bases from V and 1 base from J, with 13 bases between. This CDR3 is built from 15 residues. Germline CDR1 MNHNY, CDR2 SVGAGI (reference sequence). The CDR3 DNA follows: TGTGCCAGCAATTTCAGGGGCGGAACTAATGAAAAACTGTTTTTT. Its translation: CASNFRGGTNEKLFF.

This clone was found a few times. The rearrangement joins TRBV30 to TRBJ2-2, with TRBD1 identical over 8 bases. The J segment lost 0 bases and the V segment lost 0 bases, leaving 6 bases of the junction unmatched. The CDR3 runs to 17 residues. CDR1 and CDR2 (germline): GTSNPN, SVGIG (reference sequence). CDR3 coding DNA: TGTGCCTGGAGTGTGCGGTCGGGACAGGCGAACACCGGGGAGCTGTTTTTT. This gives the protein CAWSVRSGQANTGELFF.

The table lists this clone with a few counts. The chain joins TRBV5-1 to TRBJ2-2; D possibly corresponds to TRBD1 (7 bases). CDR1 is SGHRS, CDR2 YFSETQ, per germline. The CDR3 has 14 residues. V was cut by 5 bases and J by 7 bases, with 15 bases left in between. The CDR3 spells CASREQGRIGELFF. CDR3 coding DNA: TGCGCCAGCAGGGAACAGGGGAGGATCGGGGAGCTGTTTTTT. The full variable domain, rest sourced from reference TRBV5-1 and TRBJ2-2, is KAGVTQTPRYLIKTRGQQVTLSCSPISGHRSVSWYQQTPGQGLQFLFEYFSETQRNKGNFPGRFSGRQFSNSRSEMNVSTLELGDSALYLCASREQGRIGELFFGEGSRLTVL.

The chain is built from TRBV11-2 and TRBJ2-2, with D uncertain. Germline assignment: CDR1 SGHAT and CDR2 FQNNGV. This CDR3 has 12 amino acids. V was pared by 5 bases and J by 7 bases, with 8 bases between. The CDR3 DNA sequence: TGTGCCAGCAGCCCCCCGGGCGGGGAGCTGTTTTTT. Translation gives CASSPPGGELFF.

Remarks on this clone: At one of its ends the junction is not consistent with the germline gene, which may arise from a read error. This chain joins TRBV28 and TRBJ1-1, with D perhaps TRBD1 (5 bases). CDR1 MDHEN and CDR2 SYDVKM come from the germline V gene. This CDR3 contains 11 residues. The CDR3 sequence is CASSDLRVREF. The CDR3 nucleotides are TGTGCCAGCAGTGACCTCAGGGTACGTGAGTTT.

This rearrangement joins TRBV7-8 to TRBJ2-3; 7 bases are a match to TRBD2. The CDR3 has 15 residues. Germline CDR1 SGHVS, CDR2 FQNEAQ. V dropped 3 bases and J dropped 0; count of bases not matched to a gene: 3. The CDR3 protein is CASSFLRGSTDTQYF. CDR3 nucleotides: TGTGCCAGCAGCTTCTTGCGGGGGAGCACAGATACGCAGTATTTT.